The clone carrying this T cell receptor beta chain was observed many times. The target antigen is unknown. Amplified material comprised TCR beta CDR3 regions derived from RNA transcripts. HTBI-primed first-round RT-PCR preceded second-round multiplex PCR. MiXCR, run by TCRdb on the multiplex PCR reads, gives a single entry per CDR3 protein. The top ten clones hold roughly 2.6% of a sample with roughly 350,000 distinct CDR3 sequences, about 18% of them seen once. This entry belongs to a study of Graves' ophthalmopathy and Graves' hyperthyroidism. Ophthalmopathy not arising within 18 months of follow-up defined hyperthyroidism as stable. About 10 ml of fresh blood yielded the PBMCs by density gradient. Broader study findings: A majority of expanded thyroid clonotypes exceeding 0.001 frequency were likewise present in blood. Discrimination between ophthalmopathy and stable hyperthyroidism by a 13-signature model showed roughly 88% sensitivity and almost 83% specificity.

Sequenced input: peripheral blood. This receptor was identified in an adult woman with stable Graves' hyperthyroidism.

The CDR3 sequence: CASSRSGGSSYEQYF. DNA of the CDR3: TGTGCCAGCAGTCGCAGCGGGGGTTCCTCCTACGAGCAGTACTTC. The chain combines TRBV2 with TRBJ2-7; TRBD2 agrees at 8 bases. Germline V gene data show CDR1 as SNHLY and CDR2 as FYNNEI. V shed 5 bases and J 0 bases; nucleotides not matched to a gene: 6. CDR3 length: 15 amino acids.